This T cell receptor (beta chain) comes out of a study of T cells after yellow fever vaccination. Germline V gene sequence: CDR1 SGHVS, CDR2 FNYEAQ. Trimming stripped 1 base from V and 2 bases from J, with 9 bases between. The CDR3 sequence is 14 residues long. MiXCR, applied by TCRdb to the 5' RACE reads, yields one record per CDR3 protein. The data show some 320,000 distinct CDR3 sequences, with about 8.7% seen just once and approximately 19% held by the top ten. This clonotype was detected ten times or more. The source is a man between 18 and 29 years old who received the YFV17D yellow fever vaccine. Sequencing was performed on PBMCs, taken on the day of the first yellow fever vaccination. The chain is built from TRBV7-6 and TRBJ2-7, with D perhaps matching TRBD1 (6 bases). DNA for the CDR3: TGTGCCAGCAGCTTAGGTGAGGGGGCCTACGAGCAGTACTTC. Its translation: CASSLGEGAYEQYF.